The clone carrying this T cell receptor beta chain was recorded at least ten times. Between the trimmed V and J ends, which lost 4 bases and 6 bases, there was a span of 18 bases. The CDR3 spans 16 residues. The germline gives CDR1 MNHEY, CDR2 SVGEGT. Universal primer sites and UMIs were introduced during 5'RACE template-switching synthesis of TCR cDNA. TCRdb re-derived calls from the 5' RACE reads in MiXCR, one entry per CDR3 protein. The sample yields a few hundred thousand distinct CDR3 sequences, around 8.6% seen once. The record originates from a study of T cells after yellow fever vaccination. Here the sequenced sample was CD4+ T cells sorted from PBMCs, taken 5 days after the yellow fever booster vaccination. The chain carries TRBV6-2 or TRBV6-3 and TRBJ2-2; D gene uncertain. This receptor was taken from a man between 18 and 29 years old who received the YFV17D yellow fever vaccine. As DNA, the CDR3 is TGTGCCAGCAGTTTGGGGATCCCTTGGGAACCCGGGGAGCTGTTTTTT. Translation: CASSLGIPWEPGELFF.